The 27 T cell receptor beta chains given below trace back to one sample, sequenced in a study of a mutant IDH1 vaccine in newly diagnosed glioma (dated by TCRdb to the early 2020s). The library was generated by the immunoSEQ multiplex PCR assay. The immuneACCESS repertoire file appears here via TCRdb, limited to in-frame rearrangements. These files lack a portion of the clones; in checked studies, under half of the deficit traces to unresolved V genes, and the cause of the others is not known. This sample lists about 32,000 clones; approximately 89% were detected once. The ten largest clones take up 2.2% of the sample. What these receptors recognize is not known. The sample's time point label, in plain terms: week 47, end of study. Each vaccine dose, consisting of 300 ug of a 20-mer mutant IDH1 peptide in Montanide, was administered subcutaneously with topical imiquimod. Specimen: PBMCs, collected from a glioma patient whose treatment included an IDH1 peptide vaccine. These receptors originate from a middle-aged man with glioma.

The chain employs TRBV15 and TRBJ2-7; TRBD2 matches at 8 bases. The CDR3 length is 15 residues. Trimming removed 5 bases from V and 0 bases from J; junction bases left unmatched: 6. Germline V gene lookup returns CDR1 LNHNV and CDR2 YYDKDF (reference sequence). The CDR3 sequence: CATSRGGGVSYEQYF. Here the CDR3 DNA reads TGTGCCACCAGCCGGGGGGGCGGTGTCTCCTACGAGCAGTACTTC.

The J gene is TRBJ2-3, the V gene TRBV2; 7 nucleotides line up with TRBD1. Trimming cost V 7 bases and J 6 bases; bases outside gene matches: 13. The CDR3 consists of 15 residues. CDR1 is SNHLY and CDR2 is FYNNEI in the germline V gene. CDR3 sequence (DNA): TGTGCCAGCACCGAAACCGGGACAGCGGAGGATACGCAGTATTTT. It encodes CASTETGTAEDTQYF.

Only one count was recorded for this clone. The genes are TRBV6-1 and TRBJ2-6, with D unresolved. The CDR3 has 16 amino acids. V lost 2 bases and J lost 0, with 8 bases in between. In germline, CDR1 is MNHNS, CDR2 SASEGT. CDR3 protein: CASSESFYSGANVLTF. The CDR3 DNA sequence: TGTGCCAGCAGTGAAAGCTTCTACTCTGGGGCCAACGTCCTGACTTTC.

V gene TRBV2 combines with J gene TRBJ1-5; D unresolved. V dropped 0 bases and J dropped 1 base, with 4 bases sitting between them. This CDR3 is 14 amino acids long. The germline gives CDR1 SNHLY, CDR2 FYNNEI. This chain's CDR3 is CASSEAGSNQPQHF. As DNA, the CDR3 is TGTGCCAGCAGTGAAGCGGGGAGCAATCAGCCCCAGCATTTT.

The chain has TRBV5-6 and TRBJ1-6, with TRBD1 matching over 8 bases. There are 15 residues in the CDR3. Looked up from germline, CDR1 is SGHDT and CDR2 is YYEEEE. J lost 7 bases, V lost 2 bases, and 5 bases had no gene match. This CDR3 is CASSLMTGDNSPLHF. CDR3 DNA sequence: TGTGCCAGCAGCTTAATGACAGGGGACAATTCACCCCTCCACTTT.

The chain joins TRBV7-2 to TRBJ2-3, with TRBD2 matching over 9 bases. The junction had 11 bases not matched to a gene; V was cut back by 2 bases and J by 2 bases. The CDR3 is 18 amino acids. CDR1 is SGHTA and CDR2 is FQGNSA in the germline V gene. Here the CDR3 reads CASSLLPVTSGVTDTQYF. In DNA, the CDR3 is TGTGCCAGCAGCTTACTCCCGGTGACTAGCGGTGTCACAGATACGCAGTATTTT. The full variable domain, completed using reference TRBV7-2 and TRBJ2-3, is GAGVSQSPSNKVTEKGKDVELRCDPISGHTALYWYRQSLGQGLEFLIYFQGNSAPDKSGLPSDRFSAERTGGSVSTLTIQRTQQEDSAVYLCASSLLPVTSGVTDTQYFGPGTRLTVL.

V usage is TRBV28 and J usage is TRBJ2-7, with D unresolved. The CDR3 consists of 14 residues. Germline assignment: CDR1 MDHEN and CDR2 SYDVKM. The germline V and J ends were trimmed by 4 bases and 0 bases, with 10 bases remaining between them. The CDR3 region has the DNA TGTGCCAGCAGTTCGGGTCCGGGCTCCTACGAGCAGTACTTC. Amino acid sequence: CASSSGPGSYEQYF.

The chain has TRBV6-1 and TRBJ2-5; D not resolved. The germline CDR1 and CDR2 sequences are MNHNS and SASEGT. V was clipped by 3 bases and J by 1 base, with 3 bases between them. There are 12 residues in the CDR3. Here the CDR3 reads CASSDFQETQYF. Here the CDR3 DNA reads TGTGCCAGCAGTGACTTCCAAGAGACCCAGTACTTC.

CDR3 in amino acids: CASSQRSGNYQETQYF. CDR3 bases: TGCGCCAGCAGCCAACGGAGCGGGAACTACCAAGAGACCCAGTACTTC. This chain uses TRBV4-1 with TRBJ2-5; 7 bases match TRBD2. From germline, CDR1 is MGHRA and CDR2 YSYEKL. The CDR3 consists of 16 residues. V was pared by 2 bases and J by 0 bases, with 6 bases of the junction left unmatched.

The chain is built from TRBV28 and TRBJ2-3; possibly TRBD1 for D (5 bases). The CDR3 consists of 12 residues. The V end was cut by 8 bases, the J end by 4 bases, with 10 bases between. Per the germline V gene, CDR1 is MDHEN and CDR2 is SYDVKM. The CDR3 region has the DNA TGTGCCAGCGCCCCAGGGCCAGATACGCAGTATTTT. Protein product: CASAPGPDTQYF.

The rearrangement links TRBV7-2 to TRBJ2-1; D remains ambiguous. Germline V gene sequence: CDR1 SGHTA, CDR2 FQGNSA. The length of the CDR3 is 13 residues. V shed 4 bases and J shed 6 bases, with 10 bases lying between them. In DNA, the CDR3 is TGTGCCAGCAGCTCCCGGCGACTCAATGAGCAGTTCTTC. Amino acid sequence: CASSSRRLNEQFF.

The CDR3 nucleotides are TGCAGCGTCCCGGGGGGACCCGAGCAGTACTTC. Its translation is CSVPGGPEQYF. The V and J genes are TRBV20-1 and TRBJ2-7, with 7 bases aligning to TRBD2. CDR1 DFQATT and CDR2 SNEGSKA come from the germline V gene (reference sequence). The CDR3 extends over 11 amino acids.

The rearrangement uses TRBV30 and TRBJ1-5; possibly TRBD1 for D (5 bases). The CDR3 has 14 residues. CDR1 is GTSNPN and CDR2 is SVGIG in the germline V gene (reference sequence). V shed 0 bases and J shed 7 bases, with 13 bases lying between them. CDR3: CAWSVTTVRQPQHF. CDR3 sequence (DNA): TGTGCCTGGAGTGTAACGACAGTAAGACAGCCCCAGCATTTT.

CDR3 nucleotide sequence: TGTGCCAGCAGTAAAGGAACGGCTAACACCGGGGAGCTGTTTTTT. This sequence encodes CASSKGTANTGELFF. V and J are TRBV11-3 and TRBJ2-2; D not resolved. Germline V lookup: CDR1 SGHNT, CDR2 YENEEA. Trimming removed 6 bases from V and 2 bases from J, with 13 bases in between. The CDR3 is 15 residues long.

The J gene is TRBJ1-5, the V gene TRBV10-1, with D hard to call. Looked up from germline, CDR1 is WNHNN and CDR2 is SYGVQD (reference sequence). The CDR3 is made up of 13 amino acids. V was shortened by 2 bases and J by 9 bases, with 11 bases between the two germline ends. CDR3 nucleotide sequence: TGCGCCAGCAGTGAGAATTCTGACTCGCCCCAGCATTTT. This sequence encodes CASSENSDSPQHF.

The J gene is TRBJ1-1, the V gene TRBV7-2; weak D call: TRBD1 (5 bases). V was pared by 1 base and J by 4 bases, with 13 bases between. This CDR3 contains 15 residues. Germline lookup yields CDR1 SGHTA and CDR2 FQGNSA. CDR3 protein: CASSLVRSGPTEAFF. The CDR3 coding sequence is TGTGCCAGCAGCTTAGTCAGGTCGGGACCCACTGAAGCTTTCTTT.

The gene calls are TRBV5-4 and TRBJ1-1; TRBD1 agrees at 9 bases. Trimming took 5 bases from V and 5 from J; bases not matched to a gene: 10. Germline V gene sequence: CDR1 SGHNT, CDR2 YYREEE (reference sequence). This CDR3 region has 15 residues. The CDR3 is CASRSSTGGLTEAFF. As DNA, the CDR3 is TGTGCCAGCAGATCATCTACAGGGGGCCTGACTGAAGCTTTCTTT.

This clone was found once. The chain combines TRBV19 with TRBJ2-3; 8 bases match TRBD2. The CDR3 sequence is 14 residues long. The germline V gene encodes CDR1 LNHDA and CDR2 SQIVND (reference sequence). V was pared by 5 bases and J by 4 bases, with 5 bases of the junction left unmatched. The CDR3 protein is CASSALTSADTQYF. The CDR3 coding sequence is TGTGCCAGTAGTGCCTTGACTAGCGCAGATACGCAGTATTTT.

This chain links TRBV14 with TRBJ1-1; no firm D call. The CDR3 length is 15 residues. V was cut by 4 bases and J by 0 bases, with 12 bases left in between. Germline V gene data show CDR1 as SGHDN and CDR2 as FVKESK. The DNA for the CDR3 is TGTGCCAGCAGCCCCATCGGAGGGATGAACACTGAAGCTTTCTTT. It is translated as CASSPIGGMNTEAFF.

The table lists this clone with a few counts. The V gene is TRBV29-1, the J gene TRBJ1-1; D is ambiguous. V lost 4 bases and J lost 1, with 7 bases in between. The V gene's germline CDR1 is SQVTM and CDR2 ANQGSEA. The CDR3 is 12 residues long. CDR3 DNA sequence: TGCAGCGTTGTCGAGAAGAACACTGAAGCTTTCTTT. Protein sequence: CSVVEKNTEAFF.

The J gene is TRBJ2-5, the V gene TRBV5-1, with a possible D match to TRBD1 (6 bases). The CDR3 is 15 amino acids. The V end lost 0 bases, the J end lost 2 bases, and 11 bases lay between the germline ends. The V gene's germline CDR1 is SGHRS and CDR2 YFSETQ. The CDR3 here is CASSLAQGLQETQYF. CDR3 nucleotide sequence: TGCGCCAGCAGCTTGGCACAGGGCCTACAAGAGACCCAGTACTTC.

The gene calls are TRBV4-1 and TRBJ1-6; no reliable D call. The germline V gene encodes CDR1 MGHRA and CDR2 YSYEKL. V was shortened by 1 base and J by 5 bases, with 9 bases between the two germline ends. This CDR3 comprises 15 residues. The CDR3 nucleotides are TGCGCCAGCAGCCAAGTGCGGGAGAATAATTCACCCCTCCACTTT. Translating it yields CASSQVRENNSPLHF.

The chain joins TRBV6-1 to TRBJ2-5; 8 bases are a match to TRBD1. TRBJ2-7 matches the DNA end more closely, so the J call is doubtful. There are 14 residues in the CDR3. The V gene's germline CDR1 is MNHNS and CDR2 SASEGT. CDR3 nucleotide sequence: TGTGCCAGCAGGCCCGGACAGGGAGGATACGAGCAGTACTTC. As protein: CASRPGQGGYEQYF.

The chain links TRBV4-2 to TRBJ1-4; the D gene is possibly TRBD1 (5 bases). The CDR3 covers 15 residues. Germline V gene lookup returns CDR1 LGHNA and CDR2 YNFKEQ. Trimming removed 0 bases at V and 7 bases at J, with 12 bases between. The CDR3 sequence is CASSQDDQGREKLFF. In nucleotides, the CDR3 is TGTGCCAGCAGCCAAGATGACCAGGGTCGTGAAAAACTGTTTTTT.

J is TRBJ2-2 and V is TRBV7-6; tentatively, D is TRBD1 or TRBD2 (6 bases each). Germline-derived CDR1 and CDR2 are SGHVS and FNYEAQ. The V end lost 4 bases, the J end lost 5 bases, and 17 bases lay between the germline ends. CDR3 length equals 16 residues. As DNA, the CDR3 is TGTGCCAGCAGCTCCCATACGGGGGCGCGGACCGGGGAGCTGTTTTTT. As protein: CASSSHTGARTGELFF.

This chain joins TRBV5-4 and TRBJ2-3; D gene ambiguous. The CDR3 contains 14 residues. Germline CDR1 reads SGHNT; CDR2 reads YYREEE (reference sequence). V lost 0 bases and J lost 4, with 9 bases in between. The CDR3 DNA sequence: TGTGCCAGCAGCTTGGGAAGAAGCCCAGATACGCAGTATTTT. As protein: CASSLGRSPDTQYF. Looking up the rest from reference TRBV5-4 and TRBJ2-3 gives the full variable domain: ETGVTQSPTHLIKTRGQQVTLRCSSQSGHNTVSWYQQALGQGPQFIFQYYREEENGRGNFPPRFSGLQFPNYSSELNVNALELDDSALYLCASSLGRSPDTQYFGPGTRLTVL.

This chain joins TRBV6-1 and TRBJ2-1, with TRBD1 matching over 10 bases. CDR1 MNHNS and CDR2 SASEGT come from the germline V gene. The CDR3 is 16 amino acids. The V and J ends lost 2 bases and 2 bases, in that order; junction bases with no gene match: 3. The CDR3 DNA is TGTGCCAGCAGTGAATTTGGGACAGGGGCCTACAATGAGCAGTTCTTC. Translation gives CASSEFGTGAYNEQFF.